The clone carrying this TCR beta chain has only a few counts. Its antigen is unidentified. This specimen comes from a study of T-cell reconstitution after alpha-beta-depleted transplantation in children. Study-level points and caveats: By one year post-transplant, T-cell counts and diversity largely arose from T cells that were newly produced. Elevated TCRbeta diversity at day 60 was traced, in some patients, to surviving recipient T cells and thymic progenitors. Roughly two months post-transplant, alpha-beta T cells reportedly originated from several hundred graft clones that had expanded.

The CDR3 sequence is 15 residues long. V was shortened by 2 bases and J by 4 bases, with 14 bases between the two germline ends. Germline V gives CDR1 SEHNR, CDR2 FQNEAQ (reference sequence). Unique molecular identifiers were used to barcode this TCRbeta library. One entry per CDR3 protein, called by TCRdb with MiXCR from the PCR reads. The repertoire holds about 830,000 distinct CDR3 sequences, with about 15% as singletons. The chain employs TRBV7-9 and TRBJ1-1; D is undetermined. This receptor was obtained from a male patient between 10 and 17 years old who had a stem cell transplant for acute lymphoblastic leukemia, so the T cells may come from the graft donor. The input for sequencing was PBMCs, mostly from graft donor cells, taken 360 days after TCRalphabeta/CD19-depleted stem cell transplant. The chain's CDR3 is CASSLLGKRRTEAFF. The DNA for the CDR3 is TGTGCCAGCAGCTTACTGGGGAAACGGCGCACTGAAGCTTTCTTT.